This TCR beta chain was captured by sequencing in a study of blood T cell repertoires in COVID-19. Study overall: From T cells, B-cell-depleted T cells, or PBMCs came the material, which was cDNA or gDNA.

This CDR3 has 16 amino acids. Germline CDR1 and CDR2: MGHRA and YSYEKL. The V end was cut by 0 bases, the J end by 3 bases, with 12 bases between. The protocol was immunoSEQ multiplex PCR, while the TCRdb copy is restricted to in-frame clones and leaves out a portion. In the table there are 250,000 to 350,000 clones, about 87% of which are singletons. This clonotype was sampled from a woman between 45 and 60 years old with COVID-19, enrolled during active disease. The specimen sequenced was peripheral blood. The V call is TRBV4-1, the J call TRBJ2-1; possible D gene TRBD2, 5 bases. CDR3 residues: CASSQDTGGHYNEQFF. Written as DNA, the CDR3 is TGCGCCAGCAGCCAAGATACCGGCGGGCACTACAATGAGCAGTTCTTC.